This record covers a single TCR beta chain. Methods used by the authors: Cell counts per sample came from amplifying reference gene primers. Using immunoSEQ multiplex PCR, the repertoire was profiled, and TCRdb retains in-frame clones only, with some absent. V and J calls and clone size are copied from that table; D and trimming were computed from the DNA. The sample holds roughly 280,000 clones, around nine tenths seen once. Trimming stripped 10 bases from V and 2 bases from J, with 8 bases between. This CDR3 region has 11 residues. Germline CDR1 is SNHLY and CDR2 is FYNNEI. This record comes from a study of blood T cell repertoires in COVID-19. Study at large: Samples representing acute and convalescent COVID-19 were sourced from the United States, Italy and Spain. PBMCs, B-cell-depleted T cells, or T cells were the source of the cDNA or gDNA that made up the material.

The chain joins TRBV2 to TRBJ1-2, with D possibly being TRBD1 (5 bases). This receptor was identified in a middle-aged man with active or convalescent COVID-19. Sample: peripheral blood. The CDR3: CAIQVNYGYTF. CDR3 sequence (DNA): TGTGCCATACAGGTGAACTATGGCTACACCTTC.